This record concerns one T cell receptor beta chain sequence. Regarding time point: pretreatment peripheral blood. Measured with immunoSEQ multiplex PCR; TCRdb has only the in-frame clones, and not every one. The sample has over 35,000 clones; roughly 92% are singletons. This entry belongs to a study of PD-L1 blockade in urothelial cancer. V was clipped by 11 bases and J by 2 bases, with 15 bases between them. The CDR3 totals 13 residues. Germline V gene sequence: CDR1 MDHEN, CDR2 SYDVKM. This receptor was taken from a woman aged 55-70 years with urothelial cancer. This chain connects TRBV28 to TRBJ1-2; the D is unclear. The sample in question was PBMCs, obtained around atezolizumab (anti-PD-L1) treatment. The CDR3 region has the DNA TGTGCCGCGGGGTCGGAGGGAAACTATGGCTACACCTTC. Translating gives CAAGSEGNYGYTF.